These 26 T cell receptor beta chains share one sample of origin, sequenced in a study of T cell repertoires in ileal Crohn's disease. The table came from immunoSEQ multiplex PCR; TCRdb's copy has only in-frame clones and leaves some out. There are about 62,000 clones in the sample; roughly nine tenths occur only once, and around 2.1% lies in the top ten. Sample time point: neoterminal ileum biopsy at postoperative endoscopy, about 6 months after surgery. Sequencing was done on a sample of ileal tissue. The receptors shown here come from an adult with Crohn's disease.

The V gene is TRBV18, the J gene TRBJ2-7; 8 bases match TRBD1. The germline V gene has CDR1 KGHSH and CDR2 LQKENI. J was trimmed by 3 bases and V by 6 bases; bases with no gene match: 7. The CDR3 is 14 amino acids. This CDR3 reads CASSVTGGIYEQYF. The CDR3 bases are TGTGCCAGCTCGGTAACAGGGGGAATCTACGAGCAGTACTTC. Complete variable domain (other parts from reference TRBV18 and TRBJ2-7): NAGVMQNPRHLVRRRGQEARLRCSPMKGHSHVYWYRQLPEEGLKFMVYLQKENIIDESGMPKERFSAEFPKEGPSILRIQQVVRGDSAAYFCASSVTGGIYEQYFGPGTRLTVT.

The chain recombines TRBV25-1 with TRBJ2-7; D not resolved. The CDR3 runs to 15 residues. CDR1 is MGHDK and CDR2 is SYGVNS in the germline V gene. V was trimmed by 3 bases and J by 3 bases, leaving 15 bases between them. CDR3 coding DNA: TGTGCCAGCAGTGATTCAAGCGCGACCCTCTACGAGCAGTACTTC. Its translation is CASSDSSATLYEQYF.

This rearrangement joins TRBV9 to TRBJ2-7; TRBD2 matches 8 bases. The CDR3 is 17 amino acids. Germline-derived CDR1 and CDR2 are SGDLS and YYNGEE. V lost 1 base, J lost 4 bases, and 13 bases stayed unmatched. CDR3 sequence reads: CASSVRPGLAEKYEQYF. The CDR3 coding sequence is TGTGCCAGCAGCGTACGTCCCGGACTAGCAGAGAAATACGAGCAGTACTTC.

The J gene is TRBJ2-3, the V gene TRBV5-1; D might be TRBD1 (7 bases). This CDR3 spans 15 amino acids. Trimming shortened V by 2 bases and J by 2 bases, and 12 bases separated the two germline ends. The germline CDR1 and CDR2 sequences are SGHRS and YFSETQ. CDR3: CASSFRGVHTDTQYF. The CDR3 DNA follows: TGCGCCAGCAGCTTCAGGGGGGTCCACACAGATACGCAGTATTTT.

This clone is a singleton in its sample. The chain carries TRBV19 and TRBJ1-4, with 11 bases lining up with TRBD1. Unmatched junction bases numbered 4, after V lost 6 bases and J lost 7 bases. This CDR3 contains 14 residues. Germline V lookup: CDR1 LNHDA, CDR2 SQIVND (reference sequence). In nucleotides, the CDR3 is TGTGCCAGTAGCGGGACAGGGGGTCGTGAAAAACTGTTTTTT. Encoded protein: CASSGTGGREKLFF.

The V call is TRBV27, the J call TRBJ1-5, with a possible D match to TRBD1 (5 bases). V lost 6 bases to trimming and J lost 1 base, with 13 bases between them. In germline, CDR1 is MNHEY, CDR2 SMNVEV (reference sequence). The CDR3 sequence is 15 residues long. Here the CDR3 DNA reads TGTGCCAGCAGGCCGGACATACTAAGCAATCAGCCCCAGCATTTT. Protein product: CASRPDILSNQPQHF.

The chain employs TRBV5-4 and TRBJ2-2; 9 bases align to TRBD2. The germline V gene encodes CDR1 SGHNT and CDR2 YYREEE (reference sequence). Trimming took 4 bases from V and 5 from J; bases not matched to a gene: 15. The CDR3 runs 18 residues. The CDR3 spells CASSTAPGLAVGTGELFF. The CDR3 DNA reads TGTGCCAGCAGCACGGCCCCGGGACTAGCAGTTGGGACCGGGGAGCTGTTTTTT.

The J gene is TRBJ2-2, the V gene TRBV29-1; no firm D call. With 5 bases removed from V and 2 bases from J, the gap between germline ends came to 12 bases. The CDR3 runs 14 residues. From germline, CDR1 is SQVTM and CDR2 ANQGSEA. CDR3 DNA sequence: TGCAGCGTTCATACTATCAGTAACACCGGGGAGCTGTTTTTT. Translation gives CSVHTISNTGELFF.

J is TRBJ2-1 and V is TRBV18, with 8 bases that match TRBD2. The CDR3 has 15 amino acids. With V trimmed by 1 base and J by 8 bases, 7 bases remained unmatched. CDR1 and CDR2 from the germline V gene are KGHSH and LQKENI. In DNA form, the CDR3 reads TGTGCCAGCTCACCACTGGACGGGAGGGCCGATGAGCAGTTCTTC. It yields the protein CASSPLDGRADEQFF.

The CDR3 loop reads CSVRLAGGPVQYF. CDR3 nucleotide sequence: TGCAGCGTCCGACTAGCGGGAGGGCCGGTGCAGTACTTC. This chain connects TRBV29-1 to TRBJ2-7, with TRBD2 matching 14 bases. Germline-derived CDR1 and CDR2 are SQVTM and ANQGSEA. CDR3 length equals 13 residues. J gave up 9 bases and V 6 bases, and 7 bases lay outside the gene matches.

The genes are TRBV27 and TRBJ2-6, with 7 bases lining up with TRBD1. The CDR3 is 15 residues long. In germline, CDR1 is MNHEY, CDR2 SMNVEV (reference sequence). V lost 4 bases to trimming and J lost 2 bases; unmatched junction nucleotides: 2. As DNA, the CDR3 is TGTGCCAGCAGTTCCGGACAGGCTGGGGCCAACGTCCTGACTTTC. This codes for CASSSGQAGANVLTF.

The count of this clone is one. The sample contains more than one DNA sequence encoding this CDR3. The V and J genes are TRBV2 and TRBJ1-5; D uncertain. The CDR3 runs to 12 residues. The germline V gene has CDR1 SNHLY and CDR2 FYNNEI. Trimming stripped 6 bases from V and 4 bases from J, with 7 bases between. In DNA form, the CDR3 reads TGTGCCAGCAGCCCCCAGAATCAGCCCCAGCATTTT. The encoded protein is CASSPQNQPQHF.

This chain uses TRBV7-7 with TRBJ1-3, with D perhaps TRBD1 (5 bases). CDR1 and CDR2 from the germline V gene are SSHAT and FNYEAQ (reference sequence). Trimming left V 5 bases short and J 2 bases short, with 13 bases between. This CDR3 is 15 amino acids long. The CDR3 DNA reads as TGTGCCAGCAGCCCGACGGGGGGGACTGGAAACACCATATATTTT. Translated, it gives CASSPTGGTGNTIYF.

The chain couples TRBV18 to TRBJ1-5; 7 bases align to TRBD1. The CDR3 totals 15 residues. Germline V gene sequence: CDR1 KGHSH, CDR2 LQKENI. The junction had 3 bases not matched to a gene; V was cut back by 2 bases and J by 2 bases. In DNA, the CDR3 is TGTGCCAGCTCACCAAGGCAGGGGGGCAATCAGCCCCAGCATTTT. Residues: CASSPRQGGNQPQHF.

The rearrangement uses TRBV6-5 and TRBJ1-3; 10 nucleotides align to TRBD1. With 0 bases clipped from V and 4 bases from J, the junction kept 0 bases outside the gene matches. CDR1 and CDR2 (germline): MNHEY, SVGAGI. The CDR3 is 15 amino acids. The CDR3 sequence: CASSYSGQGGNTIYF. CDR3 bases: TGTGCCAGCAGTTACTCGGGACAGGGGGGAAACACCATATATTTT.

V usage is TRBV11-2 and J usage is TRBJ1-1; D uncertain. CDR1 is SGHAT and CDR2 is FQNNGV in the germline V gene. V lost 3 bases, J lost 8 bases, and 13 bases lay in between. The CDR3 totals 13 residues. CDR3 region: CASSFHAALEAFF. The CDR3, as DNA: TGTGCCAGCAGCTTTCATGCCGCGCTGGAAGCTTTCTTT. The variable domain in full, completed from reference TRBV11-2 and TRBJ1-1, reads EAGVAQSPRYKIIEKRQSVAFWCNPISGHATLYWYQQILGQGPKLLIQFQNNGVVDDSQLPKDRFSAERLKGVDSTLKIQPAKLEDSAVYLCASSFHAALEAFFGQGTRLTVV.

This rearrangement joins TRBV9 to TRBJ2-3; 16 bases are shared with TRBD2. The V segment lost 0 bases and the J segment 4 bases; nucleotides outside the gene matches: 5. Germline lookup yields CDR1 SGDLS and CDR2 YYNGEE. The CDR3 loop spans 18 amino acids. The CDR3 DNA sequence: TGTGCCAGCAGCGTAGAAGTGGGGACTAGCGGGGGGGCAGATACGCAGTATTTT. Translating gives CASSVEVGTSGGADTQYF.

This chain joins TRBV18 and TRBJ2-1; tentatively, D is TRBD2 (6 bases). CDR1 and CDR2 (germline): KGHSH, LQKENI. The CDR3 covers 15 residues. The V and J ends lost 2 bases and 4 bases respectively, with 12 bases between them. Here the CDR3 reads CASSPTGEKYNEQFF. In nucleotides, the CDR3 is TGTGCCAGCTCACCAACGGGGGAAAAGTACAATGAGCAGTTCTTC. Drawing the rest from reference TRBV18 and TRBJ2-1, the complete variable domain is NAGVMQNPRHLVRRRGQEARLRCSPMKGHSHVYWYRQLPEEGLKFMVYLQKENIIDESGMPKERFSAEFPKEGPSILRIQQVVRGDSAAYFCASSPTGEKYNEQFFGPGTRLTVL.

The chain carries TRBV11-3 and TRBJ2-1; D is possibly TRBD2 (6 bases). The CDR3 is 16 amino acids. The germline V gene has CDR1 SGHNT and CDR2 YENEEA. Trimming removed 1 base from V and 0 bases from J, with 10 bases in between. In DNA form, the CDR3 reads TGTGCCAGCAGCTTAGCGGGAGATTACTCCTACAATGAGCAGTTCTTC. This encodes CASSLAGDYSYNEQFF.

CDR3 sequence (DNA): TGTGCCAGCGGTTCGTTACGGGGTGATGAGCAGTTCTTC. Protein sequence: CASGSLRGDEQFF. The genes are TRBV2 and TRBJ2-1; possible D gene TRBD2, 5 bases. Trimming took off 8 bases at V and 8 bases at J, with 16 bases between the two ends. The CDR3 is 13 amino acids. Germline V CDR1 and CDR2: SNHLY, FYNNEI. Based on the CDR3 plus reference TRBV2 and TRBJ2-1, the full variable domain is EPEVTQTPSHQVTQMGQEVILRCVPISNHLYFYWYRQILGQKVEFLVSFYNNEISEKSEIFDDQFSVERPDGSNFTLKIRSTKLEDSAMYFCASGSLRGDEQFFGPGTRLTVL.

J is TRBJ2-3 and V is TRBV5-1; D possibly corresponds to TRBD2 (6 bases). This CDR3 comprises 15 residues. Trimming took 0 bases from V and 9 from J, leaving 17 bases between them. Germline lookup yields CDR1 SGHRS and CDR2 YFSETQ. The CDR3 reads CASSLEGPTRGTQYF. CDR3 coding DNA: TGCGCCAGCAGCTTGGAGGGTCCCACACGGGGGACGCAGTATTTT.

This clone occurred once. The chain uses TRBV7-8 and TRBJ2-7, with unresolved D. Germline CDR1 and CDR2: SGHVS and FQNEAQ. This CDR3 spans 12 amino acids. V was shortened by 5 bases and J by 3 bases, with 8 bases between the two germline ends. DNA of the CDR3: TGTGCCAGCAGCCCCCAAATCTACGAGCAGTACTTC. This gives the protein CASSPQIYEQYF.

This rearrangement joins TRBV29-1 to TRBJ2-5; the match to TRBD1 covers 7 bases. CDR1 and CDR2 from the germline V gene are SQVTM and ANQGSEA. J gave up 5 bases and V 7 bases, and 4 bases lay outside the gene matches. This CDR3 comprises 11 residues. The CDR3 DNA follows: TGCAGCGCCGGACAGGAGGAGACCCAGTACTTC. Protein product: CSAGQEETQYF.

The chain has TRBV6-1 and TRBJ1-6; D gene unclear. The CDR3 is made up of 11 amino acids. The V gene lost 6 bases and the J gene lost 7 bases, with 4 bases spanning the gap. Germline CDR1 and CDR2: MNHNS and SASEGT. The CDR3 nucleotides are TGTGCCAGCAGGCAGAATTCACCCCTCCACTTT. This sequence encodes CASRQNSPLHF.

The chain joins TRBV29-1 to TRBJ2-1; maybe TRBD2 (6 bases). Trimming took 7 bases from V and 3 from J, leaving 31 bases between them. This CDR3 is built from 19 residues. Germline V gives CDR1 SQVTM, CDR2 ANQGSEA. In DNA form, the CDR3 reads TGCAGCGCCGACTTGATAAAGAGTGGTGGGGGACTCTACTACAATGAGCAGTTCTTC. Translation gives CSADLIKSGGGLYYNEQFF.

This clone has just one count. This chain connects TRBV5-6 to TRBJ1-1, with 8 bases matching TRBD1. Trimming cost V 5 bases and J 4 bases; bases outside gene matches: 13. Per the germline V gene, CDR1 is SGHDT and CDR2 is YYEEEE. The CDR3 contains 16 residues. DNA for the CDR3: TGTGCCAGCAGTTTGATACAGGGGGTCCTTCGCACTGAAGCTTTCTTT. Residues: CASSLIQGVLRTEAFF.